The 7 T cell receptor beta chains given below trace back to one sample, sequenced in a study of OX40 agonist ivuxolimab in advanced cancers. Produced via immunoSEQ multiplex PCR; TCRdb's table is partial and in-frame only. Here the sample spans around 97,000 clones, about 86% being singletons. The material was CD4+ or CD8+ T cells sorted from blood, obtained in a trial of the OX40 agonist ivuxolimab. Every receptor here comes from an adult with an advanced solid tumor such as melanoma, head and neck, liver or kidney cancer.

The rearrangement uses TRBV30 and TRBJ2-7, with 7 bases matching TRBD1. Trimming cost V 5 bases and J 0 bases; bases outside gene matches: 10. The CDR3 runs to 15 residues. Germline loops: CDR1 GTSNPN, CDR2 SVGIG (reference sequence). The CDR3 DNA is TGTGCCTGGGCCCTCAGGGGGTCCAGCTCCTACGAGCAGTACTTC. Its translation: CAWALRGSSSYEQYF.

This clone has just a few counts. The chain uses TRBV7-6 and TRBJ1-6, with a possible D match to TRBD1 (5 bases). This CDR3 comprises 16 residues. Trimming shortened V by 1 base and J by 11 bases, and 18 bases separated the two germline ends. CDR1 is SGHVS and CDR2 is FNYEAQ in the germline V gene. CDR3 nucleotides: TGTGCCAGCAGCTTAGGGCCCGGCCAGGGTATGACACCCCTCCACTTT. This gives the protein CASSLGPGQGMTPLHF.

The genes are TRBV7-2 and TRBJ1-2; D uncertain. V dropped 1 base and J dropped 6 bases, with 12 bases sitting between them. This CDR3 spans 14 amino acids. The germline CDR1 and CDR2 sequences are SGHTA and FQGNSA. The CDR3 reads CASSLGLMSNGYTF. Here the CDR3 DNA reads TGTGCCAGCAGCTTAGGCCTTATGTCAAATGGCTACACCTTC.

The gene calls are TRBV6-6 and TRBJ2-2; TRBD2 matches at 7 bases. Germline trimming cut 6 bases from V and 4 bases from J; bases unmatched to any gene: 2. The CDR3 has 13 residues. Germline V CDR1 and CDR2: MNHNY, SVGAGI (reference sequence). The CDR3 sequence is CASRLASTGELFF. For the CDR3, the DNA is TGTGCCAGCAGACTAGCGTCCACCGGGGAGCTGTTTTTT.

CDR3 amino acids: CASSSNPIPRKETQYF. Here the CDR3 DNA reads TGTGCCAGCAGCTCCAACCCTATACCGAGGAAGGAGACCCAGTACTTC. The chain combines TRBV11-3 with TRBJ2-5; unclear D gene. This CDR3 is 16 amino acids long. The germline CDR1 and CDR2 sequences are SGHNT and YENEEA. The V end lost 4 bases, the J end lost 5 bases, and 20 bases lay between the germline ends.

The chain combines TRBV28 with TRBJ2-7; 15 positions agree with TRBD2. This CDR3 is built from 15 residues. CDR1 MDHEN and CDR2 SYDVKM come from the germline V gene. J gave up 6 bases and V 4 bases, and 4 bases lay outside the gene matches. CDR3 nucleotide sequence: TGTGCCAGCAGTTCGGGACTAGCGGGAGGCGGCGAGCAGTACTTC. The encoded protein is CASSSGLAGGGEQYF. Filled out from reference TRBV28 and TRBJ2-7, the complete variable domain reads DVKVTQSSRYLVKRTGEKVFLECVQDMDHENMFWYRQDPGLGLRLIYFSYDVKMKEKGDIPEGYSVSREKKERFSLILESASTNQTSMYLCASSSGLAGGGEQYFGPGTRLTVT.

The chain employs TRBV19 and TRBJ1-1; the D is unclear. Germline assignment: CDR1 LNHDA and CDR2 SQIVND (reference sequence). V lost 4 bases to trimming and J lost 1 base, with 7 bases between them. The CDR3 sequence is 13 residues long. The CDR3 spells CASSRTSNTEAFF. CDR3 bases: TGTGCCAGTAGTAGGACTTCGAACACTGAAGCTTTCTTT.